This entry lists 5 T cell receptor beta chains sequenced from one sample in a study of blood T cells in healthy people across ages. Through a sample-barcoded 5' primer and a J-beta primer mix, a second PCR was run for about 6 to 11 cycles. TCRdb redid the calling of the 5' RACE reads with MiXCR, one entry per CDR3 protein. The table shows about 680,000 distinct CDR3 sequences, with approximately 50% occurring only once. Material: blood. These receptors originate from a woman aged 55-70 years in good health.

The rearrangement links TRBV29-1 to TRBJ2-2, with 9 bases identical to TRBD2. The germline CDR1 and CDR2 sequences are SQVTM and ANQGSEA. This CDR3 is 13 amino acids long. Losses at the gene ends were 5 bases for V and 5 bases for J; bases not matched to a gene: 3. The CDR3 nucleotides are TGCAGCGTTTGCGGGAGGGATACCGGGGAGCTGTTTTTT. Translation: CSVCGRDTGELFF.

This clonotype was picked up a small number of times. This sequence joins TRBV4-3 and TRBJ2-6; TRBD2 might be the D (6 bases). There are 16 residues in the CDR3. Germline V gene data show CDR1 as LGHNA and CDR2 as YSLEER. The germline V and J ends were trimmed by 0 bases and 2 bases, with 8 bases remaining between them. In DNA, the CDR3 is TGCGCCAGCAGCCAAGATGGGGGGACTGGGGCCAACGTCCTGACTTTC. Amino acids: CASSQDGGTGANVLTF.

This clonotype appeared once. The genes are TRBV7-9 and TRBJ2-7; D gene ambiguous. V lost 4 bases to trimming and J lost 5 bases, with 6 bases between them. Germline CDR1 is SEHNR and CDR2 is FQNEAQ (reference sequence). CDR3 size: 11 residues. The CDR3: CASSYYDEQYF. The CDR3 DNA reads as TGTGCCAGCAGCTATTACGACGAGCAGTACTTC.

The CDR3 spells CASSLDRGLSLHTEAFF. For the CDR3, the DNA is TGCGCCAGCAGCTTGGACAGGGGGCTTAGCCTGCACACTGAAGCTTTCTTT. The V and J genes are TRBV5-1 and TRBJ1-1; 9 bases are shared with TRBD1. This CDR3 contains 17 residues. With V trimmed by 0 bases and J by 3 bases, 9 bases remained unmatched. Germline CDR1 reads SGHRS; CDR2 reads YFSETQ.

The sample holds one count of this clonotype. Written as DNA, the CDR3 is TGTGCCAGCAGCTTAACGGCTCTGAGTTATGGCTACACCTTC. Its protein product is CASSLTALSYGYTF. The chain recombines TRBV11-2 with TRBJ1-2; D gene unclear. The germline V gene has CDR1 SGHAT and CDR2 FQNNGV. This CDR3 region has 14 residues. Trimming took off 2 bases at V and 5 bases at J, with 12 bases between the two ends.